This T cell receptor (beta chain) was captured by sequencing in a study of early stage breast cancer tumors. This clone was detected a few times. Profiling relied on immunoSEQ multiplex PCR, and the TCRdb table lists in-frame clones only, not all of them. The sample records nearly 25,000 clones, 65% to 75% being singletons. The ends were cut back, 2 bases at V and 9 bases at J, with 10 bases in the middle. This CDR3 spans 12 amino acids. CDR1 WNHNN and CDR2 SYGVQD come from the germline V gene (reference sequence). The chain employs TRBV10-1 and TRBJ1-1; unclear D gene. Material for sequencing was breast tumor tissue. The TCR was taken from a person aged 55-75 years with breast cancer. Here the CDR3 reads CASSEVGRQAFF. The CDR3 coding sequence is TGCGCCAGCAGTGAGGTGGGGAGACAAGCTTTCTTT.